This T cell receptor (beta chain) was recovered during a study of regulatory T cells in long-lasting Graves disease. In this sample, this clonotype turned up many times. In germline, CDR1 is SGHNT, CDR2 YENEEA. CDR3 length equals 13 residues. Deletions cut 5 bases from V and 2 bases from J, with 9 bases between. TCR beta libraries were built with iRepertoire HTBI primers and Arm-PCR of CDR3 regions. TCRdb redid the calling of the multiplex PCR reads with MiXCR, one entry per CDR3 protein. The sample shows hundreds of thousands of distinct CDR3 sequences, about 16% of them seen only once. Time point indicated: newly diagnosed GD, antithyroid drugs for less than 3 months. From RNA extracted from PBMCs, the TCR library was made. These same data were also listed under a study on T cells in Graves' hyperthyroidism and ophthalmopathy.

The chain carries TRBV11-3 and TRBJ1-1, with a tentative D call TRBD1 (6 bases). This sequence originates from a woman aged 35-60 years with Graves disease. The sequences come from peripheral blood mononuclear cells (PBMCs), collected at new diagnosis, from a patient treated with antithyroid drugs. CDR3 residues: CASSPGDNTEAFF. In DNA form, the CDR3 reads TGTGCCAGCAGCCCAGGGGATAACACTGAAGCTTTCTTT.